Only one count was recorded for the clone carrying this T cell receptor beta chain. The data derive from a study of blood T cell repertoires in COVID-19. V shed 4 bases and J shed 1 base, with 14 bases lying between them. The length of the CDR3 is 15 residues. The V gene's germline CDR1 is SGHRS and CDR2 YFSETQ. The data were produced by immunoSEQ multiplex PCR, yet TCRdb's version contains in-frame clones alone and is incomplete. The sample lists about 88,000 clones, around nine tenths seen once, with about 2.9% in the top ten. The rearrangement joins TRBV5-1 to TRBJ2-5; perhaps TRBD1 as D (5 bases). Sequencing was carried out using peripheral blood. The source of this sequence is a woman aged 80 or older with acute or convalescent COVID-19. CDR3 bases: TGCGCCAGCAGCCTCGGACACCCTGCCCAAGAGACCCAGTACTTC. It specifies CASSLGHPAQETQYF. Filled out from reference TRBV5-1 and TRBJ2-5, the complete variable domain reads KAGVTQTPRYLIKTRGQQVTLSCSPISGHRSVSWYQQTPGQGLQFLFEYFSETQRNKGNFPGRFSGRQFSNSRSEMNVSTLELGDSALYLCASSLGHPAQETQYFGPGTRLLVL.